These 5 T cell receptor beta chains were sequenced from one sample in a study of graft-versus-host responses after intestinal transplantation. These TCRs' antigens remain unknown. Repertoires were generated with immunoSEQ multiplex PCR, while TCRdb's copy carries only in-frame clones and drops some. The table has about 85,000 clones, roughly 80% seen once. The sample in question was unstimulated CD4+ T cells sorted from spleen or lymph node cells, obtained before intestinal transplant. All receptors come from a human donor who received an intestinal transplant.

The chain recombines TRBV7-8 with TRBJ1-2; 8 nucleotides line up with TRBD1. Germline CDR1 and CDR2: SGHVS and FQNEAQ. Trimming cost V 4 bases and J 2 bases; bases outside gene matches: 6. This CDR3 spans 15 amino acids. CDR3 coding DNA: TGTGCCAGCAGCTCCAGCCGACAGGGGAACTATGGCTACACCTTC. Protein: CASSSSRQGNYGYTF.

The chain carries TRBV5-1 and TRBJ1-1; D possibly corresponds to TRBD1 (5 bases). Germline V gives CDR1 SGHRS, CDR2 YFSETQ. The V and J ends lost 4 bases and 5 bases respectively, with 15 bases between them. The CDR3 has 14 amino acids. In DNA, the CDR3 is TGCGCCAGCAGCCCCAGGGTCGCCAGGACTGAAGCTTTCTTT. Translating it yields CASSPRVARTEAFF. Full variable domain (rest looked up from reference TRBV5-1 and TRBJ1-1): KAGVTQTPRYLIKTRGQQVTLSCSPISGHRSVSWYQQTPGQGLQFLFEYFSETQRNKGNFPGRFSGRQFSNSRSEMNVSTLELGDSALYLCASSPRVARTEAFFGQGTRLTVV.

The CDR3 coding sequence is TGTGCCAGCAGTGTGGACAAAACAACAGATACGCAGTATTTT. Amino acid sequence: CASSVDKTTDTQYF. V gene TRBV2 combines with J gene TRBJ2-3, with D possibly being TRBD1 (5 bases). CDR3 length: 14 residues. Germline V lookup: CDR1 SNHLY, CDR2 FYNNEI. Trimming removed 4 bases at V and 3 bases at J, with 11 bases between.

V usage is TRBV5-1 and J usage is TRBJ2-6; TRBD1 aligns across 7 bases. The CDR3 sequence is 16 residues long. Looked up from germline, CDR1 is SGHRS and CDR2 is YFSETQ. V shed 4 bases and J 4 bases; nucleotides not matched to a gene: 8. The CDR3 DNA follows: TGCGCCAGCAGCCCGGGACAGTTGAACGGGGCCAACGTCCTGACTTTC. It is translated as CASSPGQLNGANVLTF.

The chain has TRBV29-1 and TRBJ2-5; 10 bases agree with TRBD2. V lost 4 bases and J lost 6; bases outside the gene matches: 5. Looked up from germline, CDR1 is SQVTM and CDR2 is ANQGSEA. The CDR3 loop spans 13 amino acids. Here the CDR3 DNA reads TGCAGCGTTGGGCTAGCGGGAGTGCAGACCCAGTACTTC. Its protein product is CSVGLAGVQTQYF.